These 19 T cell receptor beta chains were sequenced from one sample in a study of technical replicates of blood from a handful of donors. The table came from immunoSEQ multiplex PCR; TCRdb's copy has only in-frame clones and leaves some out. The sample records about 93,000 clones, 95% being singletons. Material for sequencing was T cells isolated from PBMCs. The receptors were gathered from a human donor in good health.

The chain uses TRBV19 and TRBJ2-7, with 9 bases that match TRBD1. Germline CDR1 LNHDA, CDR2 SQIVND (reference sequence). There are 14 residues in the CDR3. V lost 6 bases and J lost 4; bases outside the gene matches: 7. The CDR3 DNA reads TGTGCCAGTAGCTCACAGGGGGCAGGTTACGAGCAGTACTTC. Protein: CASSSQGAGYEQYF.

The chain recombines TRBV6-5 with TRBJ2-5; 7 bases line up with TRBD2. After removal of 8 bases from V and 5 bases from J, the junction contained 2 bases not matched to a gene. Per germline, CDR1 MNHEY and CDR2 SVGAGI. CDR3 length equals 11 residues. This CDR3 reads CASAGGETQYF. Written as DNA, the CDR3 is TGTGCCAGCGCCGGGGGGGAGACCCAGTACTTC.

V usage is TRBV2 and J usage is TRBJ2-7; the match to TRBD2 covers 13 bases. The CDR3 consists of 16 residues. V lost 8 bases, J lost 4 bases, and 11 bases stayed unmatched. CDR1 is SNHLY, CDR2 FYNNEI, per germline. CDR3 DNA: TGTGCCAGCCACCGGACTAGCGGGGGAACAAGATACGAGCAGTACTTC. Its translation: CASHRTSGGTRYEQYF.

This chain connects TRBV29-1 to TRBJ1-2; D perhaps matches TRBD1 (6 bases). Germline CDR1 SQVTM, CDR2 ANQGSEA. This CDR3 contains 12 residues. Trimming took off 6 bases at V and 10 bases at J, with 18 bases between the two ends. In DNA form, the CDR3 reads TGCAGCGTCCCCGACAGGCTTTCAACCTACACCTTC. Its translation: CSVPDRLSTYTF.

The gene calls are TRBV27 and TRBJ2-3, with 9 bases that match TRBD2. Per the germline V gene, CDR1 is MNHEY and CDR2 is SMNVEV (reference sequence). This CDR3 region has 16 residues. The V segment lost 5 bases and the J segment 4 bases; nucleotides outside the gene matches: 10. Here the CDR3 reads CASSPYSGRGPDTQYF. The CDR3 DNA reads TGTGCCAGCAGTCCCTATAGCGGGAGAGGCCCAGATACGCAGTATTTT.

V is TRBV4-2 and J is TRBJ1-2, with D possibly being TRBD1 (5 bases). The V end was cut by 0 bases, the J end by 0 bases, with 8 bases between. The CDR3 has 15 amino acids. CDR1 is LGHNA, CDR2 YNFKEQ, per germline. CDR3 loop: CASSQEWGSNYGYTF. CDR3 bases: TGTGCCAGCAGCCAAGAATGGGGCTCTAACTATGGCTACACCTTC.

A remark on this clone: The junction differs from germline at one of its ends, possibly a read error. The chain joins TRBV7-7 to TRBJ1-4; 9 bases map to TRBD1. In germline, CDR1 is SSHAT, CDR2 FNYEAQ (reference sequence). The CDR3 runs to 13 residues. CDR3 sequence: CASSPGQGGKLFF. DNA for the CDR3: TGTGCTAGCAGCCCGGGACAGGGTGGAAAACTGTTTTTT.

The rearrangement links TRBV4-1 to TRBJ2-7; D possibly corresponds to TRBD1 (6 bases). This CDR3 comprises 16 residues. Trimming shortened V by 4 bases and J by 5 bases, and 21 bases separated the two germline ends. Looked up from germline, CDR1 is MGHRA and CDR2 is YSYEKL. The CDR3 bases are TGCGCCAGCAGCCCCTTCTCTGGGGGCCCTCGGGACGAGCAGTACTTC. Translation: CASSPFSGGPRDEQYF.

The chain is built from TRBV4-1 and TRBJ1-1; D remains unclear. The CDR3 extends over 13 amino acids. The V gene's germline CDR1 is MGHRA and CDR2 YSYEKL. Trimming removed 1 base from V and 7 bases from J, with 10 bases in between. CDR3 nucleotides: TGCGCCAGCAGCCAAGTAAGGCAGGATGAAGCTTTCTTT. Its translation: CASSQVRQDEAFF.

The rearrangement joins TRBV10-3 to TRBJ1-5; no definite D call. This CDR3 contains 15 residues. The germline V gene encodes CDR1 ENHRY and CDR2 SYGVKD. Trimming took 2 bases from V and 1 from J, leaving 9 bases between them. In nucleotides, the CDR3 is TGTGCCATCAGTGAGAACAGCCTCAGCAATCAGCCCCAGCATTTT. Residues: CAISENSLSNQPQHF.

This rearrangement joins TRBV19 to TRBJ2-1, with 10 nucleotides matching TRBD2. The CDR3 runs to 18 residues. V lost 7 bases and J lost 6; bases outside the gene matches: 18. CDR1 and CDR2 (germline): LNHDA, SQIVND (reference sequence). CDR3 sequence reads: CASTQGASGSPPSNEQFF. DNA of the CDR3: TGTGCCAGTACTCAAGGGGCTAGCGGGAGCCCCCCCTCCAATGAGCAGTTCTTC.

The sample holds one count of this clone. V usage is TRBV6-6 and J usage is TRBJ1-6; D not resolved. V was pared by 4 bases and J by 1 base, with 8 bases between. CDR3 length: 15 residues. Germline V gene lookup returns CDR1 MNHNY and CDR2 SVGAGI (reference sequence). This CDR3 reads CASSSGRSYNSPLHF. The CDR3 coding sequence is TGTGCCAGCAGTTCCGGGAGATCCTATAATTCACCCCTCCACTTT.

The chain employs TRBV7-9 and TRBJ2-3; 7 bases are shared with TRBD1. Germline V gene lookup returns CDR1 SEHNR and CDR2 FQNEAQ (reference sequence). This CDR3 comprises 14 residues. V shed 5 bases, J shed 4 bases, and the junction held 6 bases outside the gene matches. This CDR3 is CASSIKGQPDTQYF. DNA for the CDR3: TGTGCCAGCAGCATAAAGGGACAGCCAGATACGCAGTATTTT.

The chain recombines TRBV5-1 with TRBJ1-2; 7 bases agree with TRBD1. Germline CDR1 reads SGHRS; CDR2 reads YFSETQ. With V trimmed by 1 base and J by 4 bases, 1 base remained unmatched. The CDR3 consists of 13 residues. The chain's CDR3 is CASSLNRGYGYTF. The CDR3 region has the DNA TGCGCCAGCAGCTTGAACAGGGGCTATGGCTACACCTTC.

V is TRBV28 and J is TRBJ2-5; 11 nucleotides match TRBD2. J gave up 4 bases and V 3 bases, and 13 bases lay outside the gene matches. CDR1 is MDHEN and CDR2 is SYDVKM in the germline V gene. CDR3 length: 18 residues. CDR3 residues: CASSLPPLGLAVGETQYF. The CDR3 bases are TGTGCCAGCAGTTTGCCTCCGTTGGGACTAGCGGTGGGAGAGACCCAGTACTTC.

V usage is TRBV7-2 and J usage is TRBJ1-2, with 9 bases lining up with TRBD1. The CDR3 loop spans 15 amino acids. The trim removed 2 bases at V and 7 bases at J, leaving 8 bases unmatched. CDR1 SGHTA and CDR2 FQGNSA come from the germline V gene. CDR3 nucleotide sequence: TGTGCCAGCAGCTTACCGGGACAGGGACAGGGTGGCTACACCTTC. It specifies CASSLPGQGQGGYTF.

The J gene is TRBJ2-5, the V gene TRBV4-1, with D unclear. This CDR3 comprises 12 residues. Germline-derived CDR1 and CDR2 are MGHRA and YSYEKL. V dropped 4 bases and J dropped 5 bases, with 8 bases sitting between them. The CDR3 loop reads CASSRAGETQYF. For the CDR3, the DNA is TGCGCCAGCAGCCGGGCCGGCGAGACCCAGTACTTC.

The CDR3 loop reads CASSPRQGSGYTF. The CDR3 region has the DNA TGTGCCAGCAGCCCCAGACAGGGATCCGGCTACACCTTC. The rearrangement links TRBV7-9 to TRBJ1-2; 7 bases match TRBD1. CDR1 and CDR2 from the germline V gene are SEHNR and FQNEAQ (reference sequence). The CDR3 contains 13 residues. V lost 5 bases and J lost 8; bases outside the gene matches: 8.

The V call is TRBV7-8, the J call TRBJ2-3, with TRBD2 matching over 8 bases. CDR3 size: 14 residues. CDR1 and CDR2 (germline): SGHVS, FQNEAQ. Germline trimming cut 3 bases from V and 1 base from J; bases unmatched to any gene: 0. The CDR3 protein is CASSFSGGTDTQYF. CDR3 coding DNA: TGTGCCAGCAGCTTTAGCGGGGGCACAGATACGCAGTATTTT.